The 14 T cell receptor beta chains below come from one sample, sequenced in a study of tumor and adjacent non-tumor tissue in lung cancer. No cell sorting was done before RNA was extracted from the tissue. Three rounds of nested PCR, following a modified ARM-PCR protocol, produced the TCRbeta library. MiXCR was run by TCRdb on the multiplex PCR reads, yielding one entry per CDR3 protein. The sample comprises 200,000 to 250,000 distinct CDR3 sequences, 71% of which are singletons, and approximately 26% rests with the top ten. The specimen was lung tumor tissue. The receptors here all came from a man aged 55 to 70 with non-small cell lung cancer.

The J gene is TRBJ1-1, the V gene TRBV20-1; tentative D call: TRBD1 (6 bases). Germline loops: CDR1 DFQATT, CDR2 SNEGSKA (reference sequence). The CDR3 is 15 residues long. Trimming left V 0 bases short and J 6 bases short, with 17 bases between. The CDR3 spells CSARDFGQGRAEAFF. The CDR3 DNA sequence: TGCAGTGCTAGAGATTTCGGGCAGGGGCGAGCTGAAGCTTTCTTT.

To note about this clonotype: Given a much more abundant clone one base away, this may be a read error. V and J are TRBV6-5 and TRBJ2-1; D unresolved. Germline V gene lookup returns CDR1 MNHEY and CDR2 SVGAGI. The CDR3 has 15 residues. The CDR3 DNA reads TGTGCCAACAGTTACGAAGGTACCTCCTACAATGAGCAGTTCTTC. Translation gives CANSYEGTSYNEQFF.

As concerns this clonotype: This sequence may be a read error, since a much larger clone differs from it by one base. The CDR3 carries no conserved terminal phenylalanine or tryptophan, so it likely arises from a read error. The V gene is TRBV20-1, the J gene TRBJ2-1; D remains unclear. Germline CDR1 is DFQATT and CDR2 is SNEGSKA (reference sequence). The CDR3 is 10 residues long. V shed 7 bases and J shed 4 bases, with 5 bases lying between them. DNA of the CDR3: TGCAGTGGCACTTACAATGAGCAGTTCATC. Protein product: CSGTYNEQFI.

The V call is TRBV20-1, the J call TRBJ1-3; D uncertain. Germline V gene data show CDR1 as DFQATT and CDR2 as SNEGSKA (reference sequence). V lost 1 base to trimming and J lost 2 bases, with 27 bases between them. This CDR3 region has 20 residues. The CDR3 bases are TGCAGTGCTAGAGTCGAGGGCCGAGGTTCTACAGCTTACCCTGGAAACACCATATATTTT. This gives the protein CSARVEGRGSTAYPGNTIYF.

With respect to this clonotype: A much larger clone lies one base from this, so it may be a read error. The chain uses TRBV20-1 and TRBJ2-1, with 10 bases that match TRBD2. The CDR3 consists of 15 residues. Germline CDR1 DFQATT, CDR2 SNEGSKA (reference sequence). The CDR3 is CSARDSGLAINEHFF. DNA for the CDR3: TGCAGTGCTAGAGATTCGGGACTAGCGATAAATGAGCATTTCTTC.

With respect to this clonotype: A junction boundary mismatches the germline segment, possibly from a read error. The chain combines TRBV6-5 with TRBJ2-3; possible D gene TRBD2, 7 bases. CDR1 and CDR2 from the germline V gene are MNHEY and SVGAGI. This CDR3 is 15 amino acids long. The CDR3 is CASSLLVGGPNTHYF. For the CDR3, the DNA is TGTGCCAGCAGCCTTCTAGTGGGGGGGCCAAATACGCACTATTTT.

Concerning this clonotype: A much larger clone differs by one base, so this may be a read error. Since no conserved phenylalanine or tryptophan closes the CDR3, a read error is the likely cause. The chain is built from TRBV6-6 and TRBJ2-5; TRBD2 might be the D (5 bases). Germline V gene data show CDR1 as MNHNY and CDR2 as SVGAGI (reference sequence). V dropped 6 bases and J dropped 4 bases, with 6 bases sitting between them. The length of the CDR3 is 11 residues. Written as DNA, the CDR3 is TGTGCCAGCAGACGGGGAGAGACCCAGTACTCC. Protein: CASRRGETQYS.

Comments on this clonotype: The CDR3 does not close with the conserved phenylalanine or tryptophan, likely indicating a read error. The chain's CDR3 is CASSQAAGGGFEQYI. CDR3 sequence (DNA): TGCGCCAGCAGCCAGGCGGCTGGCGGGGGTTTCGAGCAGTACATC. The genes are TRBV4-3 and TRBJ2-7, with 7 bases aligning to TRBD2. With 3 bases clipped from V and 6 bases from J, the junction kept 11 bases outside the gene matches. The V gene's germline CDR1 is LGHNA and CDR2 YSLEER. CDR3 size: 15 residues.

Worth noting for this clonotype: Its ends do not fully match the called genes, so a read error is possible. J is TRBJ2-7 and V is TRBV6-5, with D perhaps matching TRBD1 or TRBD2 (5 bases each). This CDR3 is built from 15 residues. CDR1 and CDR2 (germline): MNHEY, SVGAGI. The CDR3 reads CASSNRGVTRYEPYF. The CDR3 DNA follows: TGTGCCAGCAGTAATAGGGGAGTCACTCGCTACGAGCCGTACTTC.

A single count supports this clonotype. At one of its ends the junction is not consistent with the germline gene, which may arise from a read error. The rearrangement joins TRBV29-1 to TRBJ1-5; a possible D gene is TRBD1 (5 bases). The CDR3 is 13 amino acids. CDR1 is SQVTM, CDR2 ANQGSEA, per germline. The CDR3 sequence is CSVGRGPNHPQHF. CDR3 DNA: TGCAGTGTTGGGAGGGGCCCCAATCACCCCCAGCATTTT.

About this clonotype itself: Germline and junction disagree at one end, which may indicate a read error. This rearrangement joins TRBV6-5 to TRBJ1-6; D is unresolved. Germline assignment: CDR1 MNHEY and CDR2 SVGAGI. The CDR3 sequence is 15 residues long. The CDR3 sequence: CTSSYSRTADSPLHF. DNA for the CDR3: TGTACCAGCAGTTACTCGAGGACCGCGGATTCACCCCTCCACTTT.

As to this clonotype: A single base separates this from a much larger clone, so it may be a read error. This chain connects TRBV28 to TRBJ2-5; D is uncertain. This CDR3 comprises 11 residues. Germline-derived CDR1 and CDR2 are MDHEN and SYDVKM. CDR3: CASSSEETPYF. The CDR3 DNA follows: TGTGCCAGCAGTTCTGAAGAGACCCCGTACTTC.

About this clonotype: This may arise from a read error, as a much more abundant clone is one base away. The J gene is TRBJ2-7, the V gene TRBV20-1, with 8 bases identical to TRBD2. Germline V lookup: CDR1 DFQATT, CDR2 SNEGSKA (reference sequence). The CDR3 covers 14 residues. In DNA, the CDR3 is TGCATTGCTAGCATGCCGGGAGGGGGATACGAGCAGTACTTC. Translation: CIASMPGGGYEQYF.

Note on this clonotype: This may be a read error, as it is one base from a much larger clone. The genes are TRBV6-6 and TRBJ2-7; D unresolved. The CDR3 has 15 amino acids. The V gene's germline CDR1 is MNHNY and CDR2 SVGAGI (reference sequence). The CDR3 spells CASRAQDRVSYEQCF. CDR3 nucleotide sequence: TGTGCCAGCAGGGCCCAAGATCGTGTCTCCTACGAGCAGTGCTTC.